These 9 T cell receptor beta chains were all obtained from the same sample, sequenced in a study of blood T cell repertoires in COVID-19. The protocol was immunoSEQ multiplex PCR, while the TCRdb copy is restricted to in-frame clones and leaves out a portion. The repertoire includes about 310,000 clones, approximately 89% of them detected once, and around 7.8% sits in the top ten. Input material: peripheral blood. The receptors here all came from a woman aged 45-59 years who had recovered from COVID-19.

This clone was recorded only once. The chain combines TRBV3-1 (or the pseudogene TRBV3-2) with TRBJ2-7; 12 bases are a match to TRBD1. J was trimmed by 7 bases and V by 8 bases; bases with no gene match: 6. There are 13 residues in the CDR3. The germline gives CDR1 LGHDT, CDR2 YNNKEL (reference sequence). CDR3 loop: CASLGQGAREQYF. The CDR3 DNA reads as TGTGCCAGCTTGGGACAGGGGGCGCGGGAGCAGTACTTC.

The chain combines TRBV10-2 with TRBJ2-2; D gene uncertain. This CDR3 has 13 residues. With 8 bases removed from V and 7 bases from J, the gap between germline ends came to 14 bases. Germline V CDR1 and CDR2: WSHSY, SAAADI. CDR3 residues: CASWRGSGGELFF. CDR3 nucleotide sequence: TGCGCCAGCTGGCGTGGGTCGGGCGGGGAGCTGTTTTTT.

The gene calls are TRBV6-6 and TRBJ2-7; TRBD1 agrees at 9 bases. Germline trimming cut 3 bases from V and 5 bases from J; bases unmatched to any gene: 5. This CDR3 is built from 14 residues. CDR1 MNHNY and CDR2 SVGAGI come from the germline V gene (reference sequence). In nucleotides, the CDR3 is TGTGCCAGCAGTTATCCGGGACAGGGAAACGAGCAGTACTTC. This encodes CASSYPGQGNEQYF.

This clone was counted once. The chain is built from TRBV4-3 and TRBJ1-2; possible D gene TRBD1, 5 bases. The CDR3 is made up of 16 amino acids. Trimming shortened V by 4 bases and J by 8 bases, and 23 bases separated the two germline ends. Germline loops: CDR1 LGHNA, CDR2 YSLEER. The CDR3 coding sequence is TGCGCCAGCAGCCCGCGTTGGGGGGTAAATCGGTTGGGCTACACCTTC. Protein sequence: CASSPRWGVNRLGYTF.

The chain employs TRBV15 and TRBJ2-5; D gene ambiguous. CDR3 length: 13 amino acids. Trimming shortened V by 0 bases and J by 7 bases, and 9 bases separated the two germline ends. Germline values: CDR1 LNHNV, CDR2 YYDKDF (reference sequence). CDR3 coding DNA: TGTGCCACCAGCAGAGATCGTCCGAGGACCCAGTACTTC. Translating it yields CATSRDRPRTQYF.

V gene TRBV10-2 combines with J gene TRBJ1-5, with a possible D match to TRBD1 (6 bases). Trimming took 8 bases from V and 6 from J, leaving 14 bases between them. Germline V lookup: CDR1 WSHSY, CDR2 SAAADI. This CDR3 has 13 residues. CDR3 loop: CASSGVQGQPQHF. The DNA of the CDR3 is TGCGCCAGCTCCGGTGTACAGGGTCAGCCCCAGCATTTT.

The sample holds a few counts of this clone. The V and J genes are TRBV9 and TRBJ2-1; 10 bases map to TRBD2. The ends lost 3 bases at V and 4 bases at J; junction bases unmatched: 7. CDR1 is SGDLS, CDR2 YYNGEE, per germline. The CDR3 length is 16 residues. The CDR3 region is CASSARTSGSYNEQFF. The DNA of the CDR3 is TGTGCCAGCAGCGCACGGACTAGCGGCTCTTACAATGAGCAGTTCTTC.

The J gene is TRBJ1-2, the V gene TRBV28; D gene ambiguous. V lost 4 bases and J 8 bases, leaving 14 bases between the germline ends. The CDR3 totals 13 residues. CDR1 is MDHEN and CDR2 is SYDVKM in the germline V gene. CDR3 residues: CASSSTSTPGYTF. CDR3 bases: TGTGCCAGCAGTTCAACATCGACTCCCGGCTACACCTTC.

The chain couples TRBV11-2 to TRBJ1-1; 9 positions agree with TRBD1. Germline V gene data show CDR1 as SGHAT and CDR2 as FQNNGV. This CDR3 spans 15 amino acids. V lost 4 bases to trimming and J lost 5 bases; unmatched junction nucleotides: 8. The CDR3 DNA reads TGTGCCAGCAGCTCTACCGGGACAGGGCATACTGAAGCTTTCTTT. Translating gives CASSSTGTGHTEAFF. Complete variable domain (other parts from reference TRBV11-2 and TRBJ1-1): EAGVAQSPRYKIIEKRQSVAFWCNPISGHATLYWYQQILGQGPKLLIQFQNNGVVDDSQLPKDRFSAERLKGVDSTLKIQPAKLEDSAVYLCASSSTGTGHTEAFFGQGTRLTVV.